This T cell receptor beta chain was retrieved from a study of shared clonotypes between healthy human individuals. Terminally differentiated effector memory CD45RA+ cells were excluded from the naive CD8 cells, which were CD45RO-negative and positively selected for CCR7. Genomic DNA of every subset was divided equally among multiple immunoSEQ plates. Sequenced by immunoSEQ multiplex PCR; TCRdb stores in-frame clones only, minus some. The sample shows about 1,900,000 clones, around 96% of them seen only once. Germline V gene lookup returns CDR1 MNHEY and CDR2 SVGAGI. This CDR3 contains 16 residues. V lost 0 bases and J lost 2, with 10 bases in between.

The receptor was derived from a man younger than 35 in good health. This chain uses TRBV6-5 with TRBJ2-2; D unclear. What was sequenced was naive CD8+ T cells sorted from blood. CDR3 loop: CASSYSVSGNTGELFF. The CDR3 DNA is TGTGCCAGCAGTTACTCGGTCTCAGGAAACACCGGGGAGCTGTTTTTT.